This TCR beta chain stems from a study of blood T cell repertoires in COVID-19. Across the study: PBMCs, B-cell-depleted T cells, or T cells provided the cDNA or gDNA that made up the material.

V dropped 2 bases and J dropped 13 bases, with 17 bases sitting between them. Per the germline V gene, CDR1 is SGHTA and CDR2 is FQGNSA. CDR3 length equals 13 residues. Libraries were prepared by immunoSEQ multiplex PCR; TCRdb keeps only in-frame clonotypes and omits some of them. This sample has 350,000 or so clones; around 90% occur once, and the top ten carry 3% to 4.5%. The V gene is TRBV7-2, the J gene TRBJ1-2; the D gene is possibly TRBD1 (6 bases). The sample consisted of peripheral blood. The receptor was derived from an older woman with COVID-19, enrolled during active disease. The CDR3 nucleotides are TGTGCCAGCAGCTTAAGGGGGAAAGTAGGTGGCACCTTC. It codes for CASSLRGKVGGTF.